Below, one T cell receptor (beta chain) is given with its context. This clonotype was counted at least ten times. It lacks a known antigen. No base-level quality is on record; no much larger clone is a single base apart. Amplification of TCR beta CDR3 regions was carried out from RNA transcripts. The TCR CDR3 was subjected to a first round of RT-PCR using the HTBI primer set and the Qiagen OneStep RT-PCR kit. Libraries were constructed in a second round of multiplex PCR, after which size selection and purification were carried out. Libraries were sequenced paired-end with 100 bp reads on an Illumina HiSeq2000. As for how the authors treated the data: SOAPnuke was used to process the raw data, with reads discarded if the reads contained adapters or uncalled bases, had a mean Phred below 15, or lacked an exact constant-primer or identifier match. High-quality paired reads were merged using COPE v1.2.5, and each unique nucleotide sequence was defined as a clonotype. Clonotypes were aligned to IMGT TRBV, TRBD and TRBJ reference segments using MiTCR v1.1. The analysis included only V-J combinations with a frequency above 0.0001, which together covered 99% to 99.2% of the repertoires. A TCS score was defined as the ratio of F50 (clonal expansion) to E x V (chaos), with BLOSUM62-based TCRdist applied between CDR3 peptides within each V-J. Welch's t-statistics and random forest reduced roughly 540 V-J features to under 15, which were used in a naive Bayes classifier (R e1071). The similarity between thyroid and blood repertoires was quantified using the Morisita-Horn index. TCRdb reran the public reads through fastp at Q25 and MiXCR, keeping productive beta chains. Each entry merges the rows of one CDR3 protein and shows their most common DNA and genes. The V and J calls follow TCRdb's processing rather than the paper's. The table for this sample lists 600,000 to 800,000 distinct CDR3 sequences; roughly 32% of them were counted only once. The ten largest clones represent around 31% of the sample.

V is clipped by 4 bases and J by 3 bases, and the sequence between their germline boundaries is 10 bases long. The CDR3, cysteine through phenylalanine, is 14 amino acids long. Left in the record is the CDR3 DNA by itself, 42 bases read in frame from the first base. Looking up the germline V gene yields CDR1 SGHVS and CDR2 FQNEAQ. This sample stems from a study of T cells in Graves' hyperthyroidism and ophthalmopathy (dated by TCRdb to the late 2010s). A note on the overall study: Peripheral blood was collected at initial diagnosis, before any treatment. To identify distinguishing TCR V-J signatures, a discovery cohort of 95 to 100 patients was used, comprising 40 to 45 with Graves' ophthalmopathy and 57 with stable Graves' hyperthyroidism. Prospective prediction of ophthalmopathy was tested in an independent validation cohort of fewer than 20 hyperthyroidism patients and some 17 patients who later progressed to ophthalmopathy. The 80 to 100 discovery patients were randomly divided into training and test sets at a 7:3 ratio. The study also compared thyroid tissue and blood T-cell repertoires from about six Graves' hyperthyroidism patients. After sampling, hyperthyroidism patients received methimazole starting at 30 mg daily, and ophthalmopathy patients received high-dose intravenous methylprednisolone. The paper describes TCR Vbeta CDR3 sequencing of 140 or so peripheral blood samples, made up of 43 ophthalmopathy patients, approximately 76 hyperthyroidism patients and 17 progressor patients. Paper-wide results and their limitations: In validation, the model predicted progression to ophthalmopathy a median of 6.5 months before onset, with about 71% sensitivity and just under 75% specificity. In cross-validation, a model built on a 13 V-J signature told ophthalmopathy apart from stable hyperthyroidism with 85% to 90% sensitivity and about 81% specificity, and in testing the same model reached 80%/75%. No statistical method was used to fix the sample size in advance, and group allocation was not hidden from the investigators. Most expanded thyroid clonotypes (frequency above 0.001) were also found in blood, which suggests that blood repertoires may mirror thyroid immune responses.

Graves' hyperthyroidism was defined as stable when no progression to ophthalmopathy occurred over 18 months of follow-up. Hyperthyroidism patients were newly diagnosed, with disease duration under 2 months, and aged 18 to 65 years. The study excluded patients with uncontrolled infections, other autoimmune diseases, pregnancy or lactation. Diagnoses were based on clinical symptoms, serum thyroxine and TRAb, thyroid ultrasound and orbital computed tomography. Ficoll-Paque density gradient centrifugation was used to isolate PBMCs from approximately 11 ml of fresh peripheral blood. Total RNA was extracted with Trizol reagent, and quality was checked on an Agilent 2100 Bioanalyzer.

The chain is assembled from TRBV7-8 and TRBJ2-1, and TRBD2 may be the D gene, going by 6 matching bases. Sequencing used blood. The receptor's source is a woman in her thirties or forties with Graves' hyperthyroidism. The CDR3 in this case is CASSWRASYNEQFF. The bases read TGTGCCAGCAGCTGGAGGGCCAGCTACAATGAGCAGTTCTTC.